The clone carrying this TCR beta chain was recorded many times. The target antigen is unknown. TCRdb used MiXCR to reprocess the 5' RACE reads, holding one entry per CDR3 protein. The sample includes around 72,000 distinct CDR3 sequences, around 7% of them seen just once. The data stem from a study of T cells after yellow fever vaccination. The CDR3 sequence is 17 residues long. Per germline, CDR1 SGHDT and CDR2 YYEEEE. V was clipped by 3 bases and J by 0 bases, with 18 bases between them. Study results and caveats: Abundant contaminating clonotypes from the bulk population could appear in FACS-sorted repertoires.

The clonotype was recovered from a man younger than 35 who received the YFV17D yellow fever vaccine. This specimen consisted of CD8+ T cells sorted from PBMCs, obtained around 10 days after the first yellow fever vaccination. V gene TRBV5-6 combines with J gene TRBJ1-2; D unclear. CDR3 region: CASSSFIGSQANYGYTF. The CDR3 DNA sequence: TGTGCCAGCAGCTCGTTTATCGGGTCACAAGCTAACTATGGCTACACCTTC.